The next 30 T cell receptor beta chains were all read from a single sample in a study of blood T cell repertoires in COVID-19. Here immunoSEQ multiplex PCR was the method, and the copy in TCRdb shows in-frame clones only, minus some. In the table there are about 67,000 clones, roughly 79% of which are singletons. Sequencing was performed on peripheral blood. The receptors come from a woman aged 55-75 years with acute or convalescent COVID-19.

The V and J genes are TRBV3-1 (or the pseudogene TRBV3-2) and TRBJ2-7; no firm D call. CDR3 length: 14 amino acids. Germline CDR1 LGHDT, CDR2 YNNKEL (reference sequence). The V and J ends lost 0 bases and 7 bases respectively, with 13 bases between them. This chain's CDR3 is CASSQDSSRWEQYF. CDR3 in DNA: TGTGCCAGCAGCCAAGATAGTTCTAGGTGGGAGCAGTACTTC.

The V call is TRBV4-2, the J call TRBJ1-1; 7 bases align to TRBD1. Germline V CDR1 and CDR2: LGHNA, YNFKEQ. With 0 bases clipped from V and 1 base from J, the junction kept 5 bases outside the gene matches. The CDR3 is 16 amino acids. CDR3 nucleotide sequence: TGTGCCAGCAGCCAAGATCCCAGGGGGGCGAACACTGAAGCTTTCTTT. Translated: CASSQDPRGANTEAFF.

The chain uses TRBV9 and TRBJ2-7, with D possibly matching TRBD1 (5 bases). The CDR3 spans 15 residues. Germline V gene data show CDR1 as SGDLS and CDR2 as YYNGEE. With 0 bases removed from V and 2 bases from J, the gap between germline ends came to 12 bases. This chain's CDR3 is CASSVGQFETYEQYF. The CDR3 nucleotides are TGTGCCAGCAGCGTAGGACAGTTTGAAACCTACGAGCAGTACTTC.

The V gene is TRBV3-1 (or the pseudogene TRBV3-2), the J gene TRBJ2-2, with a tentative D call TRBD2 (7 bases). Germline CDR1 LGHDT, CDR2 YNNKEL (reference sequence). Trimming took off 1 base at V and 5 bases at J, with 11 bases between the two ends. The CDR3 has 15 amino acids. CDR3 DNA: TGTGCCAGCAGCCAAGGGCGGGGGCGGACCGGGGAGCTGTTTTTT. It encodes CASSQGRGRTGELFF.

This chain connects TRBV24-1 to TRBJ2-1; the D gene is possibly TRBD2 (5 bases). The ends were cut back, 5 bases at V and 4 bases at J, with 17 bases in the middle. Germline V lookup: CDR1 KGHDR, CDR2 SFDVKD. This CDR3 comprises 16 residues. The chain's CDR3 is CATSATSSGIYNEQFF. The CDR3 DNA reads TGTGCCACCAGTGCCACATCATCCGGGATATACAATGAGCAGTTCTTC.

The rearrangement joins TRBV19 to TRBJ2-7; possible D gene TRBD1, 6 bases. The CDR3 consists of 13 residues. Trimming took 5 bases from V and 5 from J, leaving 13 bases between them. Per germline, CDR1 LNHDA and CDR2 SQIVND (reference sequence). The CDR3 loop reads CASSLRQDHEQYF. CDR3 in DNA: TGTGCCAGTAGTCTCCGACAGGATCACGAGCAGTACTTC.

The chain joins TRBV7-9 to TRBJ1-2; tentative D call: TRBD1 (6 bases). The CDR3 is 15 amino acids. Germline values: CDR1 SEHNR, CDR2 FQNEAQ (reference sequence). V was clipped by 5 bases and J by 7 bases, with 20 bases between them. The CDR3 protein is CASSIGGQGRGGYTF. The DNA of the CDR3 is TGTGCCAGCAGCATAGGGGGGCAGGGAAGAGGTGGCTACACCTTC.

The chain employs TRBV5-1 and TRBJ2-3; 11 bases align to TRBD2. The CDR3 extends over 16 amino acids. The germline V gene encodes CDR1 SGHRS and CDR2 YFSETQ. The V segment lost 0 bases and the J segment 4 bases; nucleotides outside the gene matches: 4. CDR3 residues: CASSLATSGDPDTQYF. In DNA form, the CDR3 reads TGCGCCAGCAGCTTGGCGACTAGCGGGGACCCAGATACGCAGTATTTT. The whole variable domain, remainder taken from reference TRBV5-1 and TRBJ2-3, is KAGVTQTPRYLIKTRGQQVTLSCSPISGHRSVSWYQQTPGQGLQFLFEYFSETQRNKGNFPGRFSGRQFSNSRSEMNVSTLELGDSALYLCASSLATSGDPDTQYFGPGTRLTVL.

V gene TRBV5-1 combines with J gene TRBJ2-3; a possible D gene is TRBD1 (6 bases). The V end lost 4 bases, the J end lost 3 bases, and 12 bases lay between the germline ends. In germline, CDR1 is SGHRS, CDR2 YFSETQ. The CDR3 totals 14 residues. The CDR3 loop is CASSATGMTDTQYF. DNA for the CDR3: TGCGCCAGCAGCGCGACAGGAATGACAGATACGCAGTATTTT.

V and J are TRBV7-2 and TRBJ1-1; tentative D call: TRBD1 (5 bases). CDR3 length equals 17 residues. CDR1 is SGHTA and CDR2 is FQGNSA in the germline V gene. Between the trimmed V and J ends, which lost 0 bases and 0 bases, there was a span of 14 bases. CDR3 DNA sequence: TGTGCCAGCAGCTTAGCTCTTAGGGGATCAATGAACACTGAAGCTTTCTTT. It translates to CASSLALRGSMNTEAFF. The entire variable domain, with the rest obtained from reference TRBV7-2 and TRBJ1-1, is as follows: GAGVSQSPSNKVTEKGKDVELRCDPISGHTALYWYRQSLGQGLEFLIYFQGNSAPDKSGLPSDRFSAERTGGSVSTLTIQRTQQEDSAVYLCASSLALRGSMNTEAFFGQGTRLTVV.

The chain combines TRBV19 with TRBJ2-1; TRBD1 aligns across 7 bases. The CDR3 sequence is 17 residues long. Germline trimming cut 0 bases from V and 7 bases from J; bases unmatched to any gene: 12. Germline values: CDR1 LNHDA, CDR2 SQIVND (reference sequence). The CDR3, as DNA: TGTGCCAGTAGTATAGATCTTGAGAGGGGGCCTAATAATGAGCAGTTCTTC. Translating it yields CASSIDLERGPNNEQFF.

The chain employs TRBV7-9 and TRBJ2-7; TRBD1 matches 9 bases. Trimming cost V 4 bases and J 5 bases; bases outside gene matches: 3. The germline gives CDR1 SEHNR, CDR2 FQNEAQ (reference sequence). The CDR3 has 13 residues. The CDR3: CASSSWTGDEQYF. The DNA of the CDR3 is TGTGCCAGCAGCTCGTGGACAGGGGACGAGCAGTACTTC.

The rearrangement uses TRBV5-1 and TRBJ1-1; the match to TRBD1 covers 11 bases. The CDR3 has 18 residues. Per germline, CDR1 SGHRS and CDR2 YFSETQ. V shed 2 bases, J shed 0 bases, and the junction held 9 bases outside the gene matches. The CDR3 DNA is TGCGCCAGCAGCTTCAAACCGGGACAGGGGGGCATGAACACTGAAGCTTTCTTT. Translated, it gives CASSFKPGQGGMNTEAFF.

The chain recombines TRBV9 with TRBJ2-2, with 10 bases identical to TRBD2. This CDR3 contains 15 residues. Germline trimming cut 4 bases from V and 5 bases from J; bases unmatched to any gene: 5. Per the germline V gene, CDR1 is SGDLS and CDR2 is YYNGEE. CDR3 sequence reads: CASSPSGGETGELFF. CDR3 in DNA: TGTGCCAGCAGCCCCAGCGGGGGGGAGACCGGGGAGCTGTTTTTT.

This clone occurred a few times. V usage is TRBV6-2 or TRBV6-3 and J usage is TRBJ2-2; 9 bases are shared with TRBD2. J gave up 4 bases and V 4 bases, and 7 bases lay outside the gene matches. Looked up from germline, CDR1 is MNHEY and CDR2 is SVGEGT. The CDR3 consists of 16 residues. CDR3 region: CASSFILAGSTGELFF. Here the CDR3 DNA reads TGTGCCAGCAGTTTTATTCTAGCGGGGAGCACCGGGGAGCTGTTTTTT.

This rearrangement joins TRBV2 to TRBJ1-2, with D tentatively TRBD1 (6 bases). Trimming removed 6 bases at V and 4 bases at J, with 18 bases between. The germline CDR1 and CDR2 sequences are SNHLY and FYNNEI. The CDR3 spans 15 residues. CDR3 sequence (DNA): TGTGCCAGCAGGGGAGGGGGTAGACGGTTCTATGGCTACACCTTC. Translated, it gives CASRGGGRRFYGYTF.

This clone occurred a few times. The genes are TRBV18 and TRBJ1-1; 8 nucleotides agree with TRBD1. The germline V gene has CDR1 KGHSH and CDR2 LQKENI. J gave up 4 bases and V 2 bases, and 6 bases lay outside the gene matches. This CDR3 is 15 amino acids long. CDR3 in amino acids: CASSPFRTGITEAFF. CDR3 bases: TGTGCCAGCTCACCATTCAGGACAGGGATCACTGAAGCTTTCTTT.

This chain connects TRBV28 to TRBJ2-7; 7 positions match TRBD1. This CDR3 is 14 amino acids long. The ends lost 3 bases at V and 1 base at J; junction bases unmatched: 3. Germline values: CDR1 MDHEN, CDR2 SYDVKM. CDR3 coding DNA: TGTGCCAGCAGTTTGGCAGGGGGTTCCTACGAGCAGTACTTC. It yields the protein CASSLAGGSYEQYF.

The V gene is TRBV2, the J gene TRBJ2-5; tentative D call: TRBD1 (6 bases). The CDR3 covers 12 residues. Trimming pared 9 bases from V and 4 bases from J, leaving 12 bases between. Germline V gene data show CDR1 as SNHLY and CDR2 as FYNNEI. The CDR3: CARSGVGETQYF. CDR3 bases: TGTGCCAGGTCAGGGGTTGGAGAGACCCAGTACTTC.

This chain links TRBV18 with TRBJ2-4; possibly TRBD2 for D (5 bases). Germline V gene sequence: CDR1 KGHSH, CDR2 LQKENI. Between the trimmed V and J ends, which lost 2 bases and 4 bases, there was a span of 15 bases. This CDR3 comprises 16 residues. The CDR3 sequence is CASSPTPGEGKNIQYF. CDR3 bases: TGTGCCAGCTCACCAACGCCAGGTGAGGGAAAAAACATTCAGTACTTC.

The rearrangement joins TRBV3-1 (or the pseudogene TRBV3-2) to TRBJ2-5; TRBD2 matches at 8 bases. Germline CDR1 LGHDT, CDR2 YNNKEL (reference sequence). Germline trimming cut 1 base from V and 5 bases from J; bases unmatched to any gene: 9. This CDR3 is built from 16 residues. CDR3 in DNA: TGTGCCAGCAGCCAAGTGGGAGCGGGGGTCGCGGAGACCCAGTACTTC. It specifies CASSQVGAGVAETQYF.

The rearrangement uses TRBV5-1 and TRBJ2-1; 8 nucleotides agree with TRBD2. Germline V CDR1 and CDR2: SGHRS, YFSETQ. This CDR3 spans 15 amino acids. The junction had 7 bases not matched to a gene; V was cut back by 4 bases and J by 4 bases. CDR3: CASSTTSGSYNEQFF. The CDR3, as DNA: TGCGCCAGCAGCACTACTAGCGGATCGTACAATGAGCAGTTCTTC.

The chain employs TRBV27 and TRBJ1-1; maybe TRBD1 (6 bases). The V gene lost 2 bases and the J gene lost 5 bases, with 12 bases spanning the gap. Germline V gene sequence: CDR1 MNHEY, CDR2 SMNVEV (reference sequence). The CDR3 loop spans 14 amino acids. CDR3 in amino acids: CASSLGGAATEAFF. The CDR3 DNA is TGTGCCAGCAGTTTAGGGGGGGCAGCAACTGAAGCTTTCTTT.

This clone was found a few times. This chain links TRBV30 with TRBJ2-1, with no clear D. This CDR3 contains 14 residues. The germline V gene has CDR1 GTSNPN and CDR2 SVGIG (reference sequence). Trimming cost V 3 bases and J 0 bases, with 9 bases left between them. CDR3 sequence reads: CAWSVDNSYNEQFF. CDR3 DNA: TGTGCCTGGAGCGTAGACAACTCCTACAATGAGCAGTTCTTC.

This clone was seen a handful of times. Distinct nucleotide sequences in the sample also encode this CDR3. This chain links TRBV27 with TRBJ1-3; 7 nucleotides match TRBD1. J lost 1 base, V lost 5 bases, and 5 bases had no gene match. Germline CDR1 MNHEY, CDR2 SMNVEV (reference sequence). CDR3 size: 15 residues. CDR3 DNA sequence: TGTGCCAGCAGTCGAGGGGGCTCGTCTGGAAACACCATATATTTT. The encoded protein is CASSRGGSSGNTIYF.

V usage is TRBV6-2 or TRBV6-3 and J usage is TRBJ1-1; the match to TRBD1 covers 11 bases. CDR3 length: 15 amino acids. V shed 5 bases and J 3 bases; nucleotides not matched to a gene: 5. The germline gives CDR1 MNHEY, CDR2 SVGEGT. The CDR3 protein is CASSRGQGADTEAFF. The CDR3 nucleotides read TGTGCCAGCAGTCGTGGACAGGGGGCGGACACTGAAGCTTTCTTT.

The chain recombines TRBV4-1 with TRBJ2-7, with 10 bases identical to TRBD1. The CDR3 runs 15 residues. The trim removed 5 bases at V and 0 bases at J, leaving 4 bases unmatched. Germline V CDR1 and CDR2: MGHRA, YSYEKL. CDR3 sequence: CASSLRQGASYEQYF. The CDR3 coding sequence is TGCGCCAGCAGCTTACGACAGGGGGCCTCCTACGAGCAGTACTTC.

The chain has TRBV5-4 and TRBJ2-2; TRBD2 matches at 14 bases. Trimming took 0 bases from V and 7 from J; bases not matched to a gene: 2. The CDR3 sequence is 16 residues long. Germline V gives CDR1 SGHNT, CDR2 YYREEE (reference sequence). The CDR3 nucleotides read TGTGCCAGCAGCTTGGGGACTAGCGGGGGGCTCGGGGAGCTGTTTTTT. The encoded protein is CASSLGTSGGLGELFF.

This CDR3 is CASSPISGANVLTF. DNA of the CDR3: TGTGCCAGCAGCCCAATCTCTGGGGCCAACGTCCTGACTTTC. The chain combines TRBV28 with TRBJ2-6, with no clear D. There are 14 residues in the CDR3. The V end lost 6 bases, the J end lost 0 bases, and 6 bases lay between the germline ends. CDR1 is MDHEN and CDR2 is SYDVKM in the germline V gene.

This clone is a singleton in its sample. The chain carries TRBV7-2 and TRBJ1-1; TRBD1 is a possible D gene (5 bases). The CDR3 contains 14 residues. V was trimmed by 5 bases and J by 4 bases, leaving 14 bases between them. Germline CDR1 is SGHTA and CDR2 is FQGNSA. The CDR3 loop reads CASSAQTGRTEAFF. The CDR3 DNA is TGTGCCAGCAGCGCGCAAACAGGCCGCACTGAAGCTTTCTTT.